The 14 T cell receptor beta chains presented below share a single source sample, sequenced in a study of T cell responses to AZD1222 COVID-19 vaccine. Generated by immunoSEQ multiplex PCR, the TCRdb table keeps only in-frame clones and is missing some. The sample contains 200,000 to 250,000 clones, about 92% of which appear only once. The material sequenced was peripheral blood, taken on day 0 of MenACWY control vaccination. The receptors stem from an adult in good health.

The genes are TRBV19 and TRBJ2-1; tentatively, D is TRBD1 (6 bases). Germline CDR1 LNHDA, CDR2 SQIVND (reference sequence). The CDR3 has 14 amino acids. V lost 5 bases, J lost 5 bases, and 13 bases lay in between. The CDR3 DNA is TGTGCCAGTAGTCCAAGCCAGGGGAACAATGAGCAGTTCTTC. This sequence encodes CASSPSQGNNEQFF.

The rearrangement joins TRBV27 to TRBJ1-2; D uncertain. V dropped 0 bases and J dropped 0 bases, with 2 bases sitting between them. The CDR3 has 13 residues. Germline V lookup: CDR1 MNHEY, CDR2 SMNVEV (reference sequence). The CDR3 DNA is TGTGCCAGCAGTTTATCTGCTAACTATGGCTACACCTTC. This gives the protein CASSLSANYGYTF.

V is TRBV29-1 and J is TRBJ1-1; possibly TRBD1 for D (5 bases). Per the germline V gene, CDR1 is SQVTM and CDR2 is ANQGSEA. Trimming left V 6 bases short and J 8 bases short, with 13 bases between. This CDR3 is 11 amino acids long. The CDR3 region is CSVVRGAEAFF. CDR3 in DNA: TGCAGCGTAGTGAGGGGAGCGGAAGCTTTCTTT.

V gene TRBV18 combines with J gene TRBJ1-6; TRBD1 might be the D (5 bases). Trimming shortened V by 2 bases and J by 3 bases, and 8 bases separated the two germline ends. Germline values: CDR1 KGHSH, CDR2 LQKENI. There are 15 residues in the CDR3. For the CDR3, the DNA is TGTGCCAGCTCACCAGGGGGGAACTATAATTCACCCCTCCACTTT. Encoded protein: CASSPGGNYNSPLHF.

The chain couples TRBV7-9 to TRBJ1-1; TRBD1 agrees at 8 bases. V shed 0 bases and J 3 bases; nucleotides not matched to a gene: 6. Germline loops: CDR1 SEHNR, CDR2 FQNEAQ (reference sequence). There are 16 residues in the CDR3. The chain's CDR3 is CASSLARTGPDTEAFF. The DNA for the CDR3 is TGTGCCAGCAGCTTAGCGAGGACAGGGCCGGACACTGAAGCTTTCTTT.

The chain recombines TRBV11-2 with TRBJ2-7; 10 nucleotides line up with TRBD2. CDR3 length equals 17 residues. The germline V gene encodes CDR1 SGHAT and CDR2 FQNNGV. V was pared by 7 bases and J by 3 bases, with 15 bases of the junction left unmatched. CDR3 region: CASNTSQGSGGDYEQYF. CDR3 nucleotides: TGTGCCAGCAACACCTCTCAGGGCAGCGGGGGGGACTACGAGCAGTACTTC.

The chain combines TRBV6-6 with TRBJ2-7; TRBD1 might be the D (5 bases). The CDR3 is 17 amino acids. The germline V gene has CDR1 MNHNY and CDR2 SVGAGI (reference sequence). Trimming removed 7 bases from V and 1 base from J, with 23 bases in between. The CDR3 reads CASIRALSQGSSYEQYF. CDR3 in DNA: TGTGCCAGCATTCGGGCCTTGAGTCAGGGAAGTTCCTACGAGCAGTACTTC.

Here the CDR3 reads CASSLVGQPTNEKLFF. Written as DNA, the CDR3 is TGCGCCAGCAGCTTGGTCGGACAGCCAACTAATGAAAAACTGTTTTTT. This chain uses TRBV5-1 with TRBJ1-4; D is perhaps TRBD1 (6 bases). V lost 0 bases to trimming and J lost 0 bases, with 9 bases between them. The CDR3 length is 16 residues. CDR1 is SGHRS, CDR2 YFSETQ, per germline.

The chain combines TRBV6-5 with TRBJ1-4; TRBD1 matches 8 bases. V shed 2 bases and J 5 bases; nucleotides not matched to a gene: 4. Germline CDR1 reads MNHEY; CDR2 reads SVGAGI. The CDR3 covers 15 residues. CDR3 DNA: TGTGCCAGCAGTTACCAGGGGGCCCTGAATGAAAAACTGTTTTTT. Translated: CASSYQGALNEKLFF.

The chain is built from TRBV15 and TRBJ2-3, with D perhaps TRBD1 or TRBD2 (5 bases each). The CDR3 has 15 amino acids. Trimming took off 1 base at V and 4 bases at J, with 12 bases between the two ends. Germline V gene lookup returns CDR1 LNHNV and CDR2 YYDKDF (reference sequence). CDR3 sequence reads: CATSRGQGVADTQYF. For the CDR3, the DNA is TGTGCCACCAGCAGAGGGCAGGGAGTAGCAGATACGCAGTATTTT.

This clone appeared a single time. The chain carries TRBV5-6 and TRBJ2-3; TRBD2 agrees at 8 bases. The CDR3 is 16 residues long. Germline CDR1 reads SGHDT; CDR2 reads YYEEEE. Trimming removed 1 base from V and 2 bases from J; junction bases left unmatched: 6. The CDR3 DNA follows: TGTGCCAGCAGCTTGAGAGCGGGGGTGAACACAGATACGCAGTATTTT. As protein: CASSLRAGVNTDTQYF.

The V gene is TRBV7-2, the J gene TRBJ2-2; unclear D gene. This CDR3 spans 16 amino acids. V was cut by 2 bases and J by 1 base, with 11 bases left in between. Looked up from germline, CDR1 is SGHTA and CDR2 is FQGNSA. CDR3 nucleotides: TGTGCCAGCAGCTTAAATCGGGCAGGGAACACCGGGGAGCTGTTTTTT. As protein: CASSLNRAGNTGELFF.

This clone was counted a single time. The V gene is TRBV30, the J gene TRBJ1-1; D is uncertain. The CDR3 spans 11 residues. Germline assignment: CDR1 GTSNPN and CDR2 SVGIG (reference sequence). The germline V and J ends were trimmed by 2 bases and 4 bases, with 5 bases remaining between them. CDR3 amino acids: CAWSPRTEAFF. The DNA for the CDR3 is TGTGCCTGGAGTCCCCGCACTGAAGCTTTCTTT.

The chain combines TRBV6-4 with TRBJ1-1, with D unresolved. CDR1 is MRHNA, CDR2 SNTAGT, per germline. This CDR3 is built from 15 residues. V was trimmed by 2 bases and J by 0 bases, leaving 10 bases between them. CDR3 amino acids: CASSDRGLVNTEAFF. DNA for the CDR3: TGTGCCAGCAGTGACCGCGGACTGGTGAACACTGAAGCTTTCTTT.